The source of this TCR beta chain is a study of shared clonotypes between healthy human individuals. CD45RO-negative, CCR7-positively selected cells formed the naive CD8 fraction, excluding terminally differentiated effector memory CD45RA+ cells. Authors' data handling: ImmunoSEQ junction-only sequences lacked quality scores, so their filtering differed. Some clones are missing from TCRdb's copy, which holds only in-frame ones; the method was immunoSEQ multiplex PCR. The DNA was the basis for D and trimming; V, J and clone size are from that table. Of under 2,000,000 clones in the sample, about 95% were seen once. In the case of this clone: Its antigen remains unknown.

Points from the study as a whole: Several donors held around 5% of naive CD4 clonotypes in common. Depth of sequencing was expected to influence donor clonotype sharing.

The V end was cut by 7 bases, the J end by 5 bases, with 13 bases between. This CDR3 contains 13 residues. Per the germline V gene, CDR1 is SGHAT and CDR2 is FQDESV (reference sequence). The genes are TRBV11-1 and TRBJ2-3, with D tentatively TRBD2 (6 bases). The sample was naive CD8+ T cells sorted from blood. This clonotype was sampled from a man younger than 30 in good health. The CDR3 sequence: CASIGQGGDTQYF. For the CDR3, the DNA is TGTGCCAGCATTGGGCAGGGAGGAGATACGCAGTATTTT.